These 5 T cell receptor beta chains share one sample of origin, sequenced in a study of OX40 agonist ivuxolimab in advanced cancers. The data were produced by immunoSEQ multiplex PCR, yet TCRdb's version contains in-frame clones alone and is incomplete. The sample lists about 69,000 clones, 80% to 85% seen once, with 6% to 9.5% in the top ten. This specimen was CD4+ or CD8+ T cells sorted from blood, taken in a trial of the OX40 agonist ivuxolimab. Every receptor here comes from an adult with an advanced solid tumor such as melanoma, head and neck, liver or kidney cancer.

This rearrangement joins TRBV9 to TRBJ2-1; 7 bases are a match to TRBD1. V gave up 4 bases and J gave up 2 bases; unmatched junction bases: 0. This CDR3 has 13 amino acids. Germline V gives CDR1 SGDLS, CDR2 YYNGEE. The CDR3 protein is CASSQGAYNEQFF. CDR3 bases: TGTGCCAGCAGCCAGGGGGCCTACAATGAGCAGTTCTTC.

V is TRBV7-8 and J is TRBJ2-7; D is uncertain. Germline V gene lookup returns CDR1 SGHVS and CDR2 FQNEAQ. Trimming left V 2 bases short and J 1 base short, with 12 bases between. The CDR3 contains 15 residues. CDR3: CASSLMGSLSYEQYF. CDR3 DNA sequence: TGTGCCAGCAGCTTAATGGGTTCTCTATCCTACGAGCAGTACTTC.

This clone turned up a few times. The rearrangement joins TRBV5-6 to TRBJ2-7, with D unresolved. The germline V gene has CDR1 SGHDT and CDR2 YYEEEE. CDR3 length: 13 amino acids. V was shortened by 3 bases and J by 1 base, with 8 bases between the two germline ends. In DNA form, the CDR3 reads TGTGCCAGCAGCTCTGAACAGTCCTACGAGCAGTACTTC. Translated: CASSSEQSYEQYF.

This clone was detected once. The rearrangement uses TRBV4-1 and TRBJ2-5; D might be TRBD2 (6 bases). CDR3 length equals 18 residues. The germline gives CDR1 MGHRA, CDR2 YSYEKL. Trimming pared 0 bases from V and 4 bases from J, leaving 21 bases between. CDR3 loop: CASSQDGFGGAMGETQYF. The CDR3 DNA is TGCGCCAGCAGCCAAGATGGGTTTGGAGGGGCGATGGGAGAGACCCAGTACTTC.

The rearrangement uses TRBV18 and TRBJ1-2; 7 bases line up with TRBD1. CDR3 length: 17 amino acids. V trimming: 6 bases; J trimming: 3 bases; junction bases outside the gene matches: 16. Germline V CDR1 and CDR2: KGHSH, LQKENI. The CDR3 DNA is TGTGCCAGCTCCCCTAGGACAGGCGTATCCCTCTACTATGGCTACACCTTC. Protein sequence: CASSPRTGVSLYYGYTF. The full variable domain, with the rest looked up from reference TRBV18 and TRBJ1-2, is NAGVMQNPRHLVRRRGQEARLRCSPMKGHSHVYWYRQLPEEGLKFMVYLQKENIIDESGMPKERFSAEFPKEGPSILRIQQVVRGDSAAYFCASSPRTGVSLYYGYTFGSGTRLTVV.